This TCR beta chain was observed in a study of cytomegalovirus exposure and HLA in healthy donors. Overall study context: Some 85 million unique TCRs, all from HLA-typed donors, were included in an early release of the data.

General observations from the study: A later analysis linked a missense variant in DCLRE1C to the trimming of TCR beta V and J genes. Prior analysis indicated that the majority of TCR beta V segments exhibited productivity approximately 87% or approximately 30% of the time. Near-uniform donor sequencing depth was presumed by presence/absence analyses.

The PCR used 60 Vbeta and 13 Jbeta primers. Assay used: immunoSEQ multiplex PCR; TCRdb lists only in-frame clones, some missing. This sample's table has some 200,000 clones. The CDR3 length is 15 residues. V lost 0 bases to trimming and J lost 2 bases, with 9 bases between them. CDR1 is SGHRS, CDR2 YFSETQ, per germline. Regarding this clone: Antigen unknown.

V usage is TRBV5-1 and J usage is TRBJ1-3; D is possibly TRBD1 (5 bases). The source is a boy aged 10-17 years in good health and CMV-seronegative. The source material was PBMCs. The CDR3 spells CASSLVPGAGNTIYF. CDR3 nucleotide sequence: TGCGCCAGCAGCTTGGTACCGGGGGCTGGAAACACCATATATTTT. Full variable domain (remainder filled in from reference TRBV5-1 and TRBJ1-3): KAGVTQTPRYLIKTRGQQVTLSCSPISGHRSVSWYQQTPGQGLQFLFEYFSETQRNKGNFPGRFSGRQFSNSRSEMNVSTLELGDSALYLCASSLVPGAGNTIYFGEGSWLTVV.